This T cell receptor (beta chain) appears in the sequencing data of a study of CD4 T cells in relation to SARS-CoV-2 and coronaviruses. Overall study context: PBMCs were cultured with antigen for roughly 10 days before TCR beta sequencing.

V was pared by 3 bases and J by 5 bases, with 8 bases between. Germline CDR1 and CDR2: LNHDA and SQIVND (reference sequence). CDR3 length equals 13 residues. The repertoire was sequenced with immunoSEQ multiplex PCR; TCRdb's copy has only in-frame clones and lacks some. The sample carries some 15,000 clones, around 78% recorded once. CD4+ T cells from unexposed donors were obtained before the COVID-19 pandemic (2011-2018). The cells were cultured for around ten days before CD4+ T cells were isolated. Some 1.9 million PBMCs per well were cultured with 7.5 to 10 IU/ml IL-2. This clone was recorded a few times. The antigen is unknown.

The sample was CD4+ T cells from PBMCs, cultured in vitro. The J gene is TRBJ1-5, the V gene TRBV19; D is uncertain. The sequence came from a human donor in good health. In DNA form, the CDR3 reads TGTGCCAGTAGTATGTGGCGGGATCAGCCCCAGCATTTT. Translating gives CASSMWRDQPQHF.